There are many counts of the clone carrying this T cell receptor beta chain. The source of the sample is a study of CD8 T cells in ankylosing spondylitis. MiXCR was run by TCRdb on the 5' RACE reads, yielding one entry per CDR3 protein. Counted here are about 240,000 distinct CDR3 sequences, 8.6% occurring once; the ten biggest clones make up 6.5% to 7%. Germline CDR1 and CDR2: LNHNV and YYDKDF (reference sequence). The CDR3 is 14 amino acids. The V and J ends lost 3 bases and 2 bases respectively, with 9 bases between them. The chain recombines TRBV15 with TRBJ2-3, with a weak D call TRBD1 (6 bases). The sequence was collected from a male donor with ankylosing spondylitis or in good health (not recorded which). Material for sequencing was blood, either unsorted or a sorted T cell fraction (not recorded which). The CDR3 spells CATSRDRVTDTQYF. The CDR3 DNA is TGTGCCACCAGCAGGGACAGAGTCACAGATACGCAGTATTTT. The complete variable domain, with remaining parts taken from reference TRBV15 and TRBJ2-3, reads DAMVIQNPRYQVTQFGKPVTLSCSQTLNHNVMYWYQQKSSQAPKLLFHYYDKDFNNEADTPDNFQSRRPNTSFCFLDIRSPGLGDTAMYLCATSRDRVTDTQYFGPGTRLTVL.